The subject of this entry is one TCR beta chain. As for treatment: approximately 18 received Ad26.COV2.S at low or high dose, single or two shots; roughly five received placebo; per-sample allocation not given. Samples were taken on day 63 after the first vaccine or placebo injection. An Ad26 vector expressing Wuhan-strain SARS-CoV-2 spike constituted the vaccine. Method: immunoSEQ multiplex PCR; TCRdb's copy keeps in-frame clones and lacks some. The table includes a few hundred thousand clones, around 91% detected once. This record belongs to a study of Ad26.COV2.S vaccination and SARS-CoV-2 variants. Study-level background: Doses of Ad26.COV2.S were injected into muscle once or twice, 56 days apart.

This CDR3 is built from 14 residues. J gave up 4 bases and V 3 bases, and 4 bases lay outside the gene matches. Germline CDR1 reads SGDLS; CDR2 reads YYNGEE. This clonotype was sampled from a person aged 18-65 years who received the Ad26.COV2.S COVID-19 vaccine or a placebo. The source material was peripheral blood, sampled in a trial of Ad26.COV2.S vaccine versus placebo. This chain uses TRBV9 with TRBJ1-1, with TRBD1 matching over 9 bases. CDR3 nucleotide sequence: TGTGCCAGCAGCGAACAGGGGGCGACCACTGAAGCTTTCTTT. The encoded protein is CASSEQGATTEAFF.